Below are 7 T cell receptor beta chains sequenced from a single sample in a study of blood T cell repertoires in COVID-19. Assay: immunoSEQ multiplex PCR; the TCRdb copy retains only in-frame clones and omits some. The data contain around 300,000 clones, around 90% of them seen just once; the ten biggest clones take up about 1.8%. The material sequenced was PBMCs or T cells enriched from blood (not recorded which). These receptors were obtained from a woman in her thirties or forties who had recovered from COVID-19.

J is TRBJ2-5 and V is TRBV3-1 (or the pseudogene TRBV3-2), with TRBD2 identical over 10 bases. CDR3 length equals 17 residues. V was pared by 5 bases and J by 4 bases, with 13 bases of the junction left unmatched. CDR1 is LGHDT, CDR2 YNNKEL, per germline (reference sequence). The CDR3 bases are TGTGCCAGCAGCGTGCGACTCGCCAGCGGGGGGGCAGAGACCCAGTACTTC. Its translation is CASSVRLASGGAETQYF.

The chain has TRBV19 and TRBJ1-1; tentative D call: TRBD1 (5 bases). This CDR3 is built from 13 residues. V lost 7 bases, J lost 6 bases, and 15 bases lay in between. From germline, CDR1 is LNHDA and CDR2 SQIVND (reference sequence). The CDR3 is CASTQVGAAEAFF. Written as DNA, the CDR3 is TGTGCCAGTACCCAAGTAGGGGCCGCTGAAGCTTTCTTT.

CDR3 protein: CASSYDRGFGYTF. The CDR3, as DNA: TGTGCCAGCAGTTATGACAGGGGTTTTGGCTACACCTTC. The chain is built from TRBV6-2 or TRBV6-3 and TRBJ1-2; 8 bases are a match to TRBD1. The CDR3 loop spans 13 amino acids. Germline assignment: CDR1 MNHEY and CDR2 SVGEGT. After removal of 3 bases from V and 7 bases from J, the junction contained 4 bases not matched to a gene.

The rearrangement joins TRBV18 to TRBJ1-2, with 7 bases fitting TRBD1. Germline CDR1 and CDR2: KGHSH and LQKENI. The V and J ends lost 1 base and 7 bases, in that order; junction bases with no gene match: 6. The CDR3 extends over 14 amino acids. CDR3 residues: CASSPLTGPRGYTF. As DNA, the CDR3 is TGTGCCAGCTCACCACTGACAGGGCCTCGTGGCTACACCTTC.

The chain combines TRBV23-1 with TRBJ1-6, with D uncertain. TRBV23-1 is an ORF, and what it does is uncertain. The CDR3 extends over 23 amino acids. Trimming pared 1 base from V and 0 bases from J, leaving 28 bases between. Written as DNA, the CDR3 is TGCGCCAGCAGTCAATGCTACTCCGAAGTGCGGTCCGCGGTTAGCTCCTATAATTCACCCCTCCACTTT. Encoded protein: CASSQCYSEVRSAVSSYNSPLHF.

The chain has TRBV30 and TRBJ2-7, with 8 bases fitting TRBD2. V dropped 4 bases and J dropped 5; count of bases not matched to a gene: 10. Germline CDR1 is GTSNPN and CDR2 is SVGIG (reference sequence). CDR3 length equals 14 residues. CDR3 sequence reads: CAWTIGGGRHEQYF. CDR3 DNA sequence: TGTGCCTGGACCATCGGGGGGGGGCGGCACGAGCAGTACTTC.

This clone came up once. The CDR3 DNA follows: TGTGCCAGCACGAGGGGAGGCGAGCAGTTCTTC. It specifies CASTRGGEQFF. The V call is TRBV18, the J call TRBJ2-1; TRBD2 might be the D (6 bases). The CDR3 extends over 11 amino acids. V lost 8 bases and J 10 bases, leaving 12 bases between the germline ends. Germline V gene lookup returns CDR1 KGHSH and CDR2 LQKENI.